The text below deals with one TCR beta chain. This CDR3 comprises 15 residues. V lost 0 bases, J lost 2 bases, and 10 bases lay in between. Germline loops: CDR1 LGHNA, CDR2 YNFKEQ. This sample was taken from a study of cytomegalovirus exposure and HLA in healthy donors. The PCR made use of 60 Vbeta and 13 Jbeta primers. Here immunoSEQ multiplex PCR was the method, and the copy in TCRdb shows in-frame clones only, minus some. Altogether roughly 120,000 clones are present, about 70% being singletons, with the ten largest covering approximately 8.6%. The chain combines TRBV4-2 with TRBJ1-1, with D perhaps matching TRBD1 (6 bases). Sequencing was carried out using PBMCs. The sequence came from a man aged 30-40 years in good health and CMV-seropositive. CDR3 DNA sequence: TGTGCCAGCAGCCAAGAGGCAGGGGCAAACACTGAAGCTTTCTTT. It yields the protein CASSQEAGANTEAFF.